This entry lists 18 T cell receptor beta chains sequenced from one sample in a study of shared clonotypes between healthy human individuals. Method: immunoSEQ multiplex PCR; TCRdb's copy keeps in-frame clones and lacks some. The sample consists of about 1,800,000 clones, approximately 95% of them appearing once. CD8 cells regarded as naive lacked CD45RO, were positively chosen for CCR7, and omitted terminally differentiated effector memory CD45RA+ cells. Sequencing was done on a sample of naive CD8+ T cells sorted from blood. The receptor source for this set is a man aged 18 to 30 in good health.

The rearrangement joins TRBV7-2 to TRBJ2-2; D uncertain. V was trimmed by 1 base and J by 6 bases, leaving 9 bases between them. Germline V CDR1 and CDR2: SGHTA, FQGNSA. The CDR3 has 14 residues. The CDR3 region is CASSLVRRAGELFF. In DNA, the CDR3 is TGTGCCAGCAGCTTAGTCCGACGGGCCGGGGAGCTGTTTTTT.

The chain recombines TRBV25-1 with TRBJ2-2, with a weak D call TRBD2 (5 bases). The CDR3 contains 14 residues. CDR1 and CDR2 (germline): MGHDK, SYGVNS. Trimming stripped 7 bases from V and 3 bases from J, with 12 bases between. Here the CDR3 DNA reads TGTGCCAGCACCTCACCCGGGGACACCGGGGAGCTGTTTTTT. Amino acids: CASTSPGDTGELFF.

This chain links TRBV30 with TRBJ2-7, with D perhaps assigned TRBD1 or TRBD2 (5 bases each). The ends were cut back, 3 bases at V and 0 bases at J, with 15 bases in the middle. CDR3 size: 15 residues. CDR1 and CDR2 (germline): GTSNPN, SVGIG (reference sequence). The CDR3 sequence: CAWRVGVANSYEQYF. CDR3 DNA: TGTGCCTGGAGGGTAGGGGTAGCGAACTCCTACGAGCAGTACTTC.

This chain connects TRBV4-1 to TRBJ2-5, with 13 bases aligning to TRBD2. The CDR3 length is 17 residues. V gave up 4 bases and J gave up 5 bases; unmatched junction bases: 10. Germline values: CDR1 MGHRA, CDR2 YSYEKL. The CDR3 DNA follows: TGCGCCAGCAGCCCCTGGACTAGCGGGGGATTGGAGGAGACCCAGTACTTC. It yields the protein CASSPWTSGGLEETQYF.

The chain carries TRBV29-1 and TRBJ2-7; D not resolved. CDR3 length: 11 amino acids. The germline V gene has CDR1 SQVTM and CDR2 ANQGSEA. V was clipped by 6 bases and J by 3 bases, with 9 bases between them. CDR3 DNA sequence: TGCAGCGTCAGCGACGGCTACGAGCAGTACTTC. It encodes CSVSDGYEQYF.

The J gene is TRBJ1-3, the V gene TRBV4-1; 10 nucleotides align to TRBD1. The CDR3 spans 17 residues. Germline V CDR1 and CDR2: MGHRA, YSYEKL. V trimming: 2 bases; J trimming: 3 bases; junction bases outside the gene matches: 7. CDR3 nucleotides: TGCGCCAGCAGCCAACCCTTCCGGGACAGGGGTGGAAACACCATATATTTT. Its translation: CASSQPFRDRGGNTIYF.

The J gene is TRBJ1-3, the V gene TRBV7-9, with D uncertain. Trimming shortened V by 0 bases and J by 1 base, and 4 bases separated the two germline ends. Looked up from germline, CDR1 is SEHNR and CDR2 is FQNEAQ (reference sequence). This CDR3 is built from 14 residues. CDR3 loop: CASSLALSGNTIYF. The CDR3 DNA is TGTGCCAGCAGCTTAGCGCTATCTGGAAACACCATATATTTT.

The rearrangement joins TRBV5-1 to TRBJ2-7, with TRBD2 identical over 10 bases. J was trimmed by 1 base and V by 2 bases; bases with no gene match: 6. The CDR3 contains 16 residues. Germline CDR1 reads SGHRS; CDR2 reads YFSETQ. The CDR3 is CASSLGAGGRSYEQYF. For the CDR3, the DNA is TGCGCCAGCAGCTTAGGAGCGGGGGGGCGATCCTACGAGCAGTACTTC.

As regards this clone: The same CDR3 arises from other DNA sequences in this sample as well. The chain uses TRBV7-2 and TRBJ2-3; no definite D call. The CDR3 is 12 amino acids. V lost 6 bases, J lost 2 bases, and 6 bases lay in between. Germline V gene data show CDR1 as SGHTA and CDR2 as FQGNSA. The CDR3 here is CASSPSTDTQYF. The CDR3 DNA reads as TGTGCCAGCAGTCCGTCCACAGATACGCAGTATTTT.

The V gene is TRBV27, the J gene TRBJ2-1, with 9 bases identical to TRBD2. The trim removed 6 bases at V and 5 bases at J, leaving 11 bases unmatched. Germline loops: CDR1 MNHEY, CDR2 SMNVEV (reference sequence). The CDR3 has 16 amino acids. CDR3 region: CASRILGGGADNEQFF. The CDR3 coding sequence is TGTGCCAGCAGGATCCTTGGCGGGGGGGCCGACAATGAGCAGTTCTTC.

This clone came up once. V is TRBV13 and J is TRBJ1-2; D possibly corresponds to TRBD1 (6 bases). The CDR3 loop spans 13 amino acids. Trimming pared 1 base from V and 8 bases from J, leaving 11 bases between. Per germline, CDR1 PRHDT and CDR2 FYEKMQ (reference sequence). The DNA of the CDR3 is TGTGCCAGCAGCTTAGACAGGGAACGAGGCTACACCTTC. It translates to CASSLDRERGYTF. Using reference TRBV13 and TRBJ1-2 for the parts outside the CDR3, the full variable domain is AAGVIQSPRHLIKEKRETATLKCYPIPRHDTVYWYQQGPGQDPQFLISFYEKMQSDKGSIPDRFSAQQFSDYHSELNMSSLELGDSALYFCASSLDRERGYTFGSGTRLTVV.

The chain combines TRBV13 with TRBJ2-7; 9 nucleotides match TRBD2. J was trimmed by 2 bases and V by 5 bases; bases with no gene match: 7. Per the germline V gene, CDR1 is PRHDT and CDR2 is FYEKMQ (reference sequence). CDR3 length equals 15 residues. The DNA of the CDR3 is TGTGCCAGCAGCGAGCTGGCGGGAGGGCCCTACGAGCAGTACTTC. It yields the protein CASSELAGGPYEQYF.

This clone was seen once. This rearrangement joins TRBV9 to TRBJ2-7, with TRBD2 matching 8 bases. V lost 3 bases and J lost 7; bases outside the gene matches: 12. There are 15 residues in the CDR3. The V gene's germline CDR1 is SGDLS and CDR2 YYNGEE. CDR3 nucleotide sequence: TGTGCCAGCAGCGAAACTAGCGGTGGGTTGGAGGAGCAGTACTTC. Translated, it gives CASSETSGGLEEQYF.

This clone was seen a single time. The chain is built from TRBV6-6 and TRBJ1-5; tentatively, D is TRBD1 (5 bases). Germline values: CDR1 MNHNY, CDR2 SVGAGI (reference sequence). Trimming took 7 bases from V and 1 from J, leaving 17 bases between them. The CDR3 has 16 amino acids. DNA for the CDR3: TGTGCCAGCACCGACAGAGGGGCGGGCAGCAATCAGCCCCAGCATTTT. It encodes CASTDRGAGSNQPQHF.

This chain uses TRBV6-5 with TRBJ1-1, with a weak D call TRBD1 (5 bases). Germline V gene data show CDR1 as MNHEY and CDR2 as SVGAGI. The CDR3 loop spans 16 amino acids. Trimming shortened V by 0 bases and J by 0 bases, and 11 bases separated the two germline ends. CDR3 region: CASSYSSNRMNTEAFF. In DNA form, the CDR3 reads TGTGCCAGCAGTTACTCGAGTAACAGGATGAACACTGAAGCTTTCTTT.

The chain links TRBV25-1 to TRBJ2-6; TRBD1 aligns across 9 bases. Trimming removed 4 bases from V and 10 bases from J; junction bases left unmatched: 11. Germline loops: CDR1 MGHDK, CDR2 SYGVNS. This CDR3 region has 16 residues. The DNA of the CDR3 is TGTGCCAGCAGTGGAACAGGGGGCGGAGGTTTGAACGTCCTGACTTTC. Its translation: CASSGTGGGGLNVLTF.

The chain links TRBV28 to TRBJ2-7, with 7 bases identical to TRBD2. V gave up 3 bases and J gave up 0 bases; unmatched junction bases: 8. Germline V gene data show CDR1 as MDHEN and CDR2 as SYDVKM. The CDR3 extends over 16 amino acids. In DNA, the CDR3 is TGTGCCAGCAGTTTGGGGCTAGCGGAAATCTCCTACGAGCAGTACTTC. Encoded protein: CASSLGLAEISYEQYF. Full variable domain (missing parts from reference TRBV28 and TRBJ2-7): DVKVTQSSRYLVKRTGEKVFLECVQDMDHENMFWYRQDPGLGLRLIYFSYDVKMKEKGDIPEGYSVSREKKERFSLILESASTNQTSMYLCASSLGLAEISYEQYFGPGTRLTVT.

This sequence joins TRBV5-4 and TRBJ2-7; D might be TRBD1 or TRBD2, each matching 5 bases. Per the germline V gene, CDR1 is SGHNT and CDR2 is YYREEE (reference sequence). V was pared by 1 base and J by 6 bases, with 8 bases between. The CDR3 is 12 amino acids. The CDR3 DNA reads as TGTGCCAGCAGCTTGAAAGGGACCGAGCAGTACTTC. Translating gives CASSLKGTEQYF.